Presented here are 8 T cell receptor beta chains from one specimen sequenced in a study of blood T cell repertoires in COVID-19. The repertoire was sequenced with immunoSEQ multiplex PCR; TCRdb's copy has only in-frame clones and lacks some. There are nearly 250,000 clones in the sample; about 80% occur only once, and 1.9% lies in the top ten. Input material: peripheral blood. The origin of the receptors is a woman aged 80 or over with acute or convalescent COVID-19.

This clone was counted between two and nine times. The chain couples TRBV7-3 to TRBJ2-3; 9 bases are shared with TRBD2. J gave up 2 bases and V 3 bases, and 9 bases lay outside the gene matches. Germline CDR1 and CDR2: SGHTA and FQGTGA. CDR3 size: 17 residues. This CDR3 reads CASSFNPTSGHTDTQYF. Here the CDR3 DNA reads TGTGCCAGCAGCTTCAATCCTACTAGCGGGCACACAGATACGCAGTATTTT.

This clone occurred once. Other DNA sequences in this specimen translate into the identical CDR3. The V gene is TRBV15, the J gene TRBJ2-7; 10 positions agree with TRBD1. This CDR3 comprises 13 residues. V was clipped by 6 bases and J by 2 bases; unmatched bases: 1. The germline V gene has CDR1 LNHNV and CDR2 YYDKDF (reference sequence). CDR3 nucleotides: TGTGCCACCAGAGGACAGGGGGCCTACGAGCAGTACTTC. Its protein product is CATRGQGAYEQYF.

The genes are TRBV4-2 and TRBJ2-7; 7 bases are shared with TRBD2. CDR1 and CDR2 (germline): LGHNA, YNFKEQ. V shed 4 bases, J shed 4 bases, and the junction held 1 base outside the gene matches. This CDR3 region has 12 residues. The CDR3 DNA reads as TGTGCCAGCAGCCCGGGGGGTTACGAGCAGTACTTC. Protein: CASSPGGYEQYF.

This chain connects TRBV21-1 to TRBJ2-7; whether TRBD2, the table's D call, matches the DNA was not checked. TRBV21-1 corresponds to a pseudogene. This CDR3 has 15 amino acids. The CDR3 DNA reads as TGTGCCAGCGAATTGAGGACTAGCGAGGCCTACGAGCAGTACTTC. Translating gives CASELRTSEAYEQYF.

V and J are TRBV19 and TRBJ2-3; TRBD2 aligns across 8 bases. CDR1 and CDR2 from the germline V gene are LNHDA and SQIVND (reference sequence). J gave up 4 bases and V 3 bases, and 9 bases lay outside the gene matches. There are 16 residues in the CDR3. CDR3 protein: CASSIDNSGIADTQYF. DNA of the CDR3: TGTGCCAGTAGTATTGACAATAGCGGGATTGCAGATACGCAGTATTTT.

The chain joins TRBV29-1 to TRBJ1-1; 8 bases map to TRBD1. CDR3 length: 15 residues. Germline-derived CDR1 and CDR2 are SQVTM and ANQGSEA. V dropped 7 bases and J dropped 4; count of bases not matched to a gene: 14. The CDR3 loop is CSESTDRGRGTEAFF. CDR3 sequence (DNA): TGCAGCGAGAGCACTGACAGGGGTAGGGGCACTGAAGCTTTCTTT.

This chain links TRBV5-4 with TRBJ2-7; 8 bases are shared with TRBD1. V lost 4 bases and J lost 4; bases outside the gene matches: 10. The germline gives CDR1 SGHNT, CDR2 YYREEE (reference sequence). This CDR3 spans 15 amino acids. The CDR3 region is CASSVRDRSTYEQYF. The CDR3 DNA reads TGTGCCAGCAGCGTCCGGGACAGGAGTACTTACGAGCAGTACTTC.

The chain couples TRBV12-5 to TRBJ2-1; D gene ambiguous. The CDR3 loop spans 11 amino acids. Between the trimmed V and J ends, which lost 3 bases and 8 bases, there was a span of 5 bases. Germline values: CDR1 LGHNT, CDR2 FRNRAP. For the CDR3, the DNA is TGTGCTAGTGGTTTTATAGATGAGCAGTTCTTC. Protein product: CASGFIDEQFF.